This T cell receptor (beta chain) was sequenced during a study of CD4 T cells in relation to SARS-CoV-2 and coronaviruses. Method: immunoSEQ multiplex PCR; TCRdb's copy keeps in-frame clones and lacks some. Here the sample spans more than 15,000 clones, 65% to 85% being singletons. A remark on this clone: The antigen remains undetermined.

CDR1 and CDR2 (germline): SGHVS, FNYEAQ. With 5 bases removed from V and 8 bases from J, the gap between germline ends came to 12 bases. The CDR3 runs 13 residues. The unexposed donors gave CD4+ T cells in about 2010-2019, prior to COVID-19. CD4+ T cells were isolated from the cells after around 9 days of culture. This clonotype originated in a human donor in good health. Sequenced sample: CD4+ T cells from PBMCs, cultured in vitro. This chain joins TRBV7-6 and TRBJ1-4; D is undetermined. The CDR3 DNA reads TGTGCCAGCAGCCCAAAGAGTGGGGAAAAACTGTTTTTT. Translation gives CASSPKSGEKLFF. The entire variable domain, with the rest obtained from reference TRBV7-6 and TRBJ1-4, is as follows: GAGVSQSPRYKVTKRGQDVALRCDPISGHVSLYWYRQALGQGPEFLTYFNYEAQQDKSGLPNDRFSAERPEGSISTLTIQRTEQRDSAMYRCASSPKSGEKLFFGSGTQLSVL.